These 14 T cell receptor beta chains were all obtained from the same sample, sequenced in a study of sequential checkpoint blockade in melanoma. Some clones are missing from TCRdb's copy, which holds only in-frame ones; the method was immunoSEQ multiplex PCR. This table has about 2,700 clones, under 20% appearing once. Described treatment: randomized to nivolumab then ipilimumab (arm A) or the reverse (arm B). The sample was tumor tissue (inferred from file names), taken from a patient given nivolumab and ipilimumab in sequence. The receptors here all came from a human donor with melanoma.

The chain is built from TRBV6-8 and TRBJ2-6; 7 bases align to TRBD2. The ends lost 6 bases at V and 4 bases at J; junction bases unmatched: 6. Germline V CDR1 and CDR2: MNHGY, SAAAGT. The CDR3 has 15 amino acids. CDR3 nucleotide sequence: TGTGCCAGCAGGAGGGGAGGGATCGGGGCCAACGTCCTGACTTTC. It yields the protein CASRRGGIGANVLTF.

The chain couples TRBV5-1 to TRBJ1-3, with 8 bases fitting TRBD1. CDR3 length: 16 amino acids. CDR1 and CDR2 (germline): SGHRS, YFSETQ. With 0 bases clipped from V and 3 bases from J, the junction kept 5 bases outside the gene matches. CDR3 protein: CASSLAAGGFGNTIYF. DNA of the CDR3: TGCGCCAGCAGCTTGGCCGCAGGGGGCTTTGGAAACACCATATATTTT.

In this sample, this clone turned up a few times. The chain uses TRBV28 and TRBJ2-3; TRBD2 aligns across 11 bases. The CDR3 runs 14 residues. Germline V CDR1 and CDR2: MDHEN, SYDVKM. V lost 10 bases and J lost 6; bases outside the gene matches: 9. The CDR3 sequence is CATTFIAGGDTQYF. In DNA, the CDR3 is TGTGCCACCACCTTTATAGCGGGAGGGGATACGCAGTATTTT.

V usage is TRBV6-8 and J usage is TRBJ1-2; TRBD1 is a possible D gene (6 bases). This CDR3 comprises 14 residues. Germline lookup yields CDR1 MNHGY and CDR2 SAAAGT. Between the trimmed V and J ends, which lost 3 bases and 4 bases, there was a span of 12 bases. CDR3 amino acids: CASSYKGVIYGYTF. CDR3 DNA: TGTGCCAGCAGTTATAAGGGGGTAATCTATGGCTACACCTTC.

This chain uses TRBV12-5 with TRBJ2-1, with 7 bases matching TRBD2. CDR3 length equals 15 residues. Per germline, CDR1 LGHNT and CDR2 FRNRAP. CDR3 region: CASTPTSVSGVEQFF. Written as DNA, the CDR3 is TGTGCCAGCACCCCCACGTCGGTCAGCGGGGTTGAGCAGTTCTTC.

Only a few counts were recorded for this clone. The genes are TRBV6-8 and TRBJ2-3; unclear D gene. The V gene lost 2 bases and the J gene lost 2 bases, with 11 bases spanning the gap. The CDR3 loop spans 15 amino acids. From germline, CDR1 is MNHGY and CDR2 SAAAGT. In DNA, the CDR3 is TGTGCCAGCAGTTACAGGTCCCCAGTCACAGATACGCAGTATTTT. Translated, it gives CASSYRSPVTDTQYF.

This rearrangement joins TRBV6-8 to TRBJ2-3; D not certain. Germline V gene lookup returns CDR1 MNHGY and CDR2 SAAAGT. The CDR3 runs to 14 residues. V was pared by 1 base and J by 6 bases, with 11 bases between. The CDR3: CASSYFRLGDTQYF. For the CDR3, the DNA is TGTGCCAGCAGTTACTTTCGGCTGGGGGATACGCAGTATTTT.

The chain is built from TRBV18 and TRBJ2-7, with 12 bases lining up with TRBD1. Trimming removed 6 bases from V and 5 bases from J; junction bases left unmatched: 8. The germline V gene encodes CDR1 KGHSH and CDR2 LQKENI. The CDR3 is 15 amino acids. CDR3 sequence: CASSLTGQGANEQYF. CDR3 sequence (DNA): TGTGCCAGCTCGCTAACGGGACAGGGGGCAAACGAGCAGTACTTC.

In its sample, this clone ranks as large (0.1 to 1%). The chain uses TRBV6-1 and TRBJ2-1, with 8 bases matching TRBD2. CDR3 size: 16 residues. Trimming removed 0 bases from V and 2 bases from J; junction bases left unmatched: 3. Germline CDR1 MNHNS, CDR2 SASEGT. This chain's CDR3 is CASSEAPGGAYNEQFF. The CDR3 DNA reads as TGTGCCAGCAGTGAAGCCCCGGGGGGGGCCTACAATGAGCAGTTCTTC.

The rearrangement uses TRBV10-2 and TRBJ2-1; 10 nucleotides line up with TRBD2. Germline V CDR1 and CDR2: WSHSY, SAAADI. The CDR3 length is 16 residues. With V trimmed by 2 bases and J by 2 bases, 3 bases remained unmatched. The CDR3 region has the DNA TGCGCCAGCAGTGAGGAGAGCGGGGGGGCCTACAATGAGCAGTTCTTC. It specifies CASSEESGGAYNEQFF.

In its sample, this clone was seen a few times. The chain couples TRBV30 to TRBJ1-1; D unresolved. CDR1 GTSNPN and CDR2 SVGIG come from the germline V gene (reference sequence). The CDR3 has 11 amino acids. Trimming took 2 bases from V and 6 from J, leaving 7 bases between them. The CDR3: CAWSPVSEAFF. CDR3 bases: TGTGCCTGGAGTCCCGTTTCTGAAGCTTTCTTT.

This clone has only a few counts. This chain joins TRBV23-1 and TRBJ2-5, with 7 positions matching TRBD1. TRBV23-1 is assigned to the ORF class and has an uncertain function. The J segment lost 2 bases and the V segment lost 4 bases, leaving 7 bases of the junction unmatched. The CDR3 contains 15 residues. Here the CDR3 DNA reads TGCGCCAGCAGTCCAAATGGACAGGAGCAAGAGACCCAGTACTTC. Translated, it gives CASSPNGQEQETQYF.

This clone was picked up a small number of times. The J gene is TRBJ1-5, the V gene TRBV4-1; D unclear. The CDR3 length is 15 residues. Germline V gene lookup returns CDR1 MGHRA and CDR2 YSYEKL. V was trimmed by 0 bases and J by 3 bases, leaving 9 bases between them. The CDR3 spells CASSQDMTFNQPQHF. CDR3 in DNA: TGCGCCAGCAGCCAAGATATGACCTTCAATCAGCCCCAGCATTTT.

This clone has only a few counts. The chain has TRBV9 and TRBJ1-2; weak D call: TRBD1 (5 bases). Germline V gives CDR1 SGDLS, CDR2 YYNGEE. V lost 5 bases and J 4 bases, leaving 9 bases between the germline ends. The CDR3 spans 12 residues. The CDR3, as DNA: TGTGCCAGCAGTCGGGACGGCTATGGCTACACCTTC. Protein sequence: CASSRDGYGYTF. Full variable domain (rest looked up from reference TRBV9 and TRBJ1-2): DSGVTQTPKHLITATGQRVTLRCSPRSGDLSVYWYQQSLDQGLQFLIQYYNGEERAKGNILERFSAQQFPDLHSELNLSSLELGDSALYFCASSRDGYGYTFGSGTRLTVV.